The 24 T cell receptor beta chains below come from one sample, sequenced in a study of T cells expressing NK-cell markers. TCRdb reprocessed the 5' RACE reads, keeping one entry per CDR3 protein, no DNA. This repertoire includes roughly 430,000 distinct CDR3 sequences. Sequencing input: blood T cells: a sorted CD56 or NKG2C T cell subset, CD4+ or CD8+ T cells, or bulk PBMC T cells (not recorded which). All receptors come from a woman between 18 and 75 years old in good health.

The V call is TRBV2, the J call TRBJ2-1; TCRdb calls TRBD1, which cannot be checked without DNA. Germline V gene lookup returns CDR1 SNHLY and CDR2 FYNNEI. The CDR3 totals 13 residues. The CDR3 loop reads CASREDRLNEQFF.

The chain links TRBV18 to TRBJ1-1. The germline V gene encodes CDR1 KGHSH and CDR2 LQKENI. This CDR3 comprises 12 residues. The CDR3 loop reads CASSPRSFEAFF.

V usage is TRBV7-8 and J usage is TRBJ2-4; TCRdb proposes TRBD2, but this gene call is untestable without DNA. The germline V gene encodes CDR1 SGHVS and CDR2 FQNEAQ. The CDR3 has 14 residues. This CDR3 is CASSLRDSQNIQYF.

This sequence joins TRBV7-3 and TRBJ2-1; the D call from TCRdb, TRBD2, cannot be confirmed without DNA. The CDR3 contains 16 residues. Germline V gives CDR1 SGHTA, CDR2 FQGTGA. This CDR3 reads CASRTYSGTSTDEQFF.

The chain uses TRBV12-3 or TRBV12-4 and TRBJ1-6; TCRdb's D gene call, TRBD1, goes unchecked for lack of DNA. CDR3 size: 16 residues. The CDR3 sequence is CATATRETGGNSPLHF.

This sequence joins TRBV6-5 and TRBJ1-6. Per germline, CDR1 MNHEY and CDR2 SVGAGI. The CDR3 consists of 14 residues. The CDR3 is CASSYSILWEPLHF.

The gene calls are TRBV11-2 and TRBJ2-3; TCRdb designates TRBD2, a call that cannot be tested without DNA. CDR1 SGHAT and CDR2 FQNNGV come from the germline V gene. The CDR3 covers 16 residues. The CDR3 is CASSTPRLIGADTQYF.

The V gene is TRBV7-9, the J gene TRBJ2-7; TCRdb returns TRBD2, unconfirmable since there is no DNA. Germline assignment: CDR1 SEHNR and CDR2 FQNEAQ (reference sequence). CDR3 size: 16 residues. CDR3 sequence reads: CASSWEIAGDSYEQYF.

This chain joins TRBV12-3 or TRBV12-4 and TRBJ1-2; TCRdb returns TRBD1, unconfirmable since there is no DNA. The CDR3 sequence is 15 residues long. The CDR3 spells CASSFTGGIRYGYTF.

The gene calls are TRBV25-1 and TRBJ2-3; TCRdb selects TRBD1, and the lack of DNA leaves this call unchecked. The CDR3 spans 17 residues. Germline CDR1 is MGHDK and CDR2 is SYGVNS. CDR3 region: CASSEYRKRQGSDTQYF.

This chain connects TRBV27 to TRBJ2-3. Germline CDR1 and CDR2: MNHEY and SMNVEV (reference sequence). The CDR3 sequence is 15 residues long. This CDR3 reads CASSPLGLSTDTQYF.

The V gene is TRBV7-9, the J gene TRBJ1-1; TCRdb picks TRBD1, but there is no DNA to check that call. Germline V gene lookup returns CDR1 SEHNR and CDR2 FQNEAQ (reference sequence). This CDR3 is built from 14 residues. CDR3 in amino acids: CASSLLGGDTEAFF. Full variable domain (outside the CDR3, taken from reference TRBV7-9 and TRBJ1-1): DTGVSQNPRHKITKRGQNVTFRCDPISEHNRLYWYRQTLGQGPEFLTYFQNEAQLEKSRLLSDRFSAERPKGSFSTLEIQRTEQGDSAMYLCASSLLGGDTEAFFGQGTRLTVV.

V gene TRBV7-3 combines with J gene TRBJ2-3. CDR1 and CDR2 from the germline V gene are SGHTA and FQGTGA. This CDR3 comprises 16 residues. CDR3 in amino acids: CASSLTGQPGTDTQYF.

V is TRBV12-3 or TRBV12-4 and J is TRBJ1-1; TCRdb proposes TRBD1, but this gene call is untestable without DNA. The CDR3 runs 15 residues. The CDR3 sequence is CASRNPGQGGTEAFF.

The rearrangement joins TRBV29-1 to TRBJ1-1; TCRdb designates TRBD1, a call that cannot be tested without DNA. Germline CDR1 SQVTM, CDR2 ANQGSEA. This CDR3 has 11 residues. CDR3: CSVAEGNEAFF.

The chain couples TRBV7-8 to TRBJ2-4; TCRdb returns TRBD1, unconfirmable since there is no DNA. Germline lookup yields CDR1 SGHVS and CDR2 FQNEAQ. This CDR3 is built from 15 residues. CDR3 sequence reads: CASSGPREWGNIQYF.

The V and J genes are TRBV18 and TRBJ2-7. The CDR3 spans 14 residues. Per the germline V gene, CDR1 is KGHSH and CDR2 is LQKENI. The CDR3 protein is CASSPESLSYEQYF.

The J gene is TRBJ2-3, the V gene TRBV19. Germline lookup yields CDR1 LNHDA and CDR2 SQIVND (reference sequence). This CDR3 is 16 amino acids long. CDR3 sequence: CASSIGGISSTDTQYF.

This chain connects TRBV6-2 or TRBV6-3 to TRBJ2-1; TCRdb picks TRBD1, but there is no DNA to check that call. CDR1 and CDR2 (germline): MNHEY, SVGEGT. The CDR3 spans 14 residues. The CDR3 loop is CASSYSQGGGEQFF.

This chain links TRBV11-2 with TRBJ2-1; TCRdb proposes TRBD2, but this gene call is untestable without DNA. CDR3 length: 18 residues. CDR1 and CDR2 (germline): SGHAT, FQNNGV. CDR3 residues: CASSRTSGGALGVNEQFF.

J is TRBJ2-1 and V is TRBV7-9; TCRdb proposes TRBD2, but this gene call is untestable without DNA. From germline, CDR1 is SEHNR and CDR2 FQNEAQ (reference sequence). The CDR3 loop spans 17 amino acids. CDR3 residues: CASSLAYSREGSDEQFF.

The CDR3 spells CASSYSVGNYGYTF. The chain is built from TRBV6-5 and TRBJ1-2. In germline, CDR1 is MNHEY, CDR2 SVGAGI. This CDR3 spans 14 amino acids.

This sequence joins TRBV12-3 or TRBV12-4 and TRBJ1-4; TCRdb selects TRBD1, and the lack of DNA leaves this call unchecked. The CDR3 is 14 amino acids. The CDR3 loop reads CAQPGDRGDEKLFF.

This chain links TRBV9 with TRBJ1-2; the D call of TRBD1 rests on TCRdb alone, since no DNA is present to check it. The CDR3 consists of 14 residues. Germline values: CDR1 SGDLS, CDR2 YYNGEE. CDR3 region: CASSAVGDSGGYTF.